One sample yielded the 9 T cell receptor beta chains listed below, sequenced in a study of T cells in localized non-small cell lung cancer. Clones were sequenced by immunoSEQ multiplex PCR, and TCRdb holds only the in-frame ones, with some missing. Of hundreds of clones listed, approximately 20% are singletons. The sample consisted of lung tumor tissue, taken before any cancer treatment. All receptors derive from a female donor older than 55 with stage II squamous cell lung carcinoma.

On this clone itself: Relative to the germline gene, one junction end is altered; a read error may explain this. The chain is built from TRBV28 and TRBJ2-7; perhaps TRBD2 as D (6 bases). CDR3 size: 12 residues. CDR1 is MDHEN and CDR2 is SYDVKM in the germline V gene. This CDR3 reads CASSLLTGVRIF. CDR3 nucleotide sequence: TGTGCCAGCAGTTTGTTGACGGGAGTTCGAATCTTC.

This clone occurred a few times. The gene calls are TRBV29-1 and TRBJ1-4; tentatively, D is TRBD1 (5 bases). The germline CDR1 and CDR2 sequences are SQVTM and ANQGSEA. The CDR3 loop spans 13 amino acids. Trimming took off 5 bases at V and 3 bases at J, with 10 bases between the two ends. As DNA, the CDR3 is TGCAGCGTTAGGGGTTCAGCTAATGAAAAACTGTTTTTT. Its translation: CSVRGSANEKLFF.

The chain joins TRBV18 to TRBJ2-3; TRBD2 might be the D (5 bases). Per the germline V gene, CDR1 is KGHSH and CDR2 is LQKENI. Trimming cost V 4 bases and J 6 bases, with 20 bases left between them. The CDR3 length is 16 residues. CDR3 sequence reads: CASSHALTRAGDTQYF. DNA of the CDR3: TGTGCCAGCTCACACGCCTTAACTAGAGCAGGCGATACGCAGTATTTT.

The V gene is TRBV11-3, the J gene TRBJ2-5; 7 bases line up with TRBD1. V trimming: 5 bases; J trimming: 1 base; junction bases outside the gene matches: 4. This CDR3 contains 14 residues. The germline gives CDR1 SGHNT, CDR2 YENEEA. The CDR3 protein is CASSPDRSQETQYF. CDR3 DNA sequence: TGTGCCAGCAGCCCGGACAGGTCCCAAGAGACCCAGTACTTC. Drawing the rest from reference TRBV11-3 and TRBJ2-5, the complete variable domain is EAGVVQSPRYKIIEKKQPVAFWCNPISGHNTLYWYLQNLGQGPELLIRYENEEAVDDSQLPKDRFSAERLKGVDSTLKIQPAELGDSAVYLCASSPDRSQETQYFGPGTRLLVL.

This clone was seen only a few times. V gene TRBV1 combines with J gene TRBJ1-4. TRBV1 is designated a pseudogene. The length of the CDR3 is 14 residues. The CDR3 sequence is CASSLRSSNEKLFF. CDR3 nucleotide sequence: TGCGCCAGCAGTCTCCGCAGCTCGAATGAAAAACTGTTTTTT.

The chain carries TRBV19 and TRBJ2-6; tentatively, D is TRBD1 or TRBD2 (6 bases each). Trimming took 5 bases from V and 2 from J, leaving 19 bases between them. Germline V lookup: CDR1 LNHDA, CDR2 SQIVND (reference sequence). The CDR3 is made up of 18 amino acids. The CDR3 spells CASSFPRGQGTGANVLTF. Here the CDR3 DNA reads TGTGCCAGTAGTTTCCCCCGGGGGCAGGGTACTGGGGCCAACGTCCTGACTTTC.

The chain carries TRBV29-1 and TRBJ1-1; TRBD1 is a possible D gene (5 bases). Between the trimmed V and J ends, which lost 3 bases and 1 base, there was a span of 9 bases. This CDR3 contains 13 residues. In germline, CDR1 is SQVTM, CDR2 ANQGSEA. CDR3 region: CSVDPTGNTEAFF. The CDR3 nucleotides read TGCAGCGTTGATCCCACAGGGAACACTGAAGCTTTCTTT.

Only a few counts were recorded for this clone. The J gene is TRBJ1-1, the V gene TRBV11-3, with TRBD1 matching 8 bases. The germline V gene has CDR1 SGHNT and CDR2 YENEEA. Trimming took 5 bases from V and 5 from J; bases not matched to a gene: 13. The CDR3 runs to 16 residues. The CDR3 nucleotides read TGTGCCAGCAGCCCCCGGGGACAGGAGAAGCGTACTGAAGCTTTCTTT. Encoded protein: CASSPRGQEKRTEAFF.

The chain recombines TRBV19 with TRBJ2-3; 10 bases map to TRBD2. Germline CDR1 LNHDA, CDR2 SQIVND (reference sequence). V lost 3 bases, J lost 4 bases, and 10 bases stayed unmatched. The CDR3 runs 17 residues. CDR3 residues: CASSMRSLAGVPDTQYF. CDR3 DNA sequence: TGTGCCAGTAGTATGAGGTCCCTAGCGGGAGTTCCAGATACGCAGTATTTT. The full variable domain, completed using reference TRBV19 and TRBJ2-3, is DGGITQSPKYLFRKEGQNVTLSCEQNLNHDAMYWYRQDPGQGLRLIYYSQIVNDFQKGDIAEGYSVSREKKESFPLTVTSAQKNPTAFYLCASSMRSLAGVPDTQYFGPGTRLTVL.